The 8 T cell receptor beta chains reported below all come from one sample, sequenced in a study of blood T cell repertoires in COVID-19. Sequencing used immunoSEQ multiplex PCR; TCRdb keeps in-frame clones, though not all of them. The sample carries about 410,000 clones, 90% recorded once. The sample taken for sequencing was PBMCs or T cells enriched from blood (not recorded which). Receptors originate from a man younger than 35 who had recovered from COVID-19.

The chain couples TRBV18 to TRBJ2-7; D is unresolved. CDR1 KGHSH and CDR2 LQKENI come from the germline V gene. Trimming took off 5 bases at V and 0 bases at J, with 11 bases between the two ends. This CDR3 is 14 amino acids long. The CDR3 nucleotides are TGTGCCAGCTCAACCGGAGCCGCCTCCTACGAGCAGTACTTC. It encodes CASSTGAASYEQYF.

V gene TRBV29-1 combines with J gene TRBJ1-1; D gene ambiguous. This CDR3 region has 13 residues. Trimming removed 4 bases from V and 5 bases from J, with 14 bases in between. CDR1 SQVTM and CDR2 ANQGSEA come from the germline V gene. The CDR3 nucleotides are TGCAGCGTTGCTGGCTCCCTGGAGACTGAAGCTTTCTTT. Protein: CSVAGSLETEAFF.

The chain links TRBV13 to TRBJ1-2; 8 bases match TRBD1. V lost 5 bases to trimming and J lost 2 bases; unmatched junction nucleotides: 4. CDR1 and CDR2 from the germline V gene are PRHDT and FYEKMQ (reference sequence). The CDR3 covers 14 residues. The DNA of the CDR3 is TGTGCCAGCAGCCCCAGGGGGCTGAACTATGGCTACACCTTC. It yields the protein CASSPRGLNYGYTF.

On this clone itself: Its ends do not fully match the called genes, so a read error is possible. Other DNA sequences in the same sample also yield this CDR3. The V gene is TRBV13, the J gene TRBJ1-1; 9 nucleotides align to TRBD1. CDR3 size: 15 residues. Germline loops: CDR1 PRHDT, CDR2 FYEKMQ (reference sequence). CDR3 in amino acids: CASSLGQGTNTEAFF. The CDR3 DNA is TGTGCCAGCAGCCTAGGACAGGGGACGAACACTGAAGCTTTCTTT.

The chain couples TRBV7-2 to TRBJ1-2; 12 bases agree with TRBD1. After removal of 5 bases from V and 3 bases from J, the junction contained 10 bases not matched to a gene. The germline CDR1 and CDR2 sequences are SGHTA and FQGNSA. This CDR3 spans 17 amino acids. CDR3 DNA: TGTGCCAGCAGCGTCTCCGGGACAGGGGGCGCGTACTATGGCTACACCTTC. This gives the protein CASSVSGTGGAYYGYTF.

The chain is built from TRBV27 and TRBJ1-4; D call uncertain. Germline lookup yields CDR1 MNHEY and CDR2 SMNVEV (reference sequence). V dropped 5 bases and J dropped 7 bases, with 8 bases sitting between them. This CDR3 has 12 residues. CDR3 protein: CASSPSGEKLFF. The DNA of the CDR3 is TGTGCCAGCAGTCCCTCAGGTGAAAAACTGTTTTTT.

The CDR3 loop is CASSLFGRADGELFF. CDR3 DNA sequence: TGTGCCAGCAGCTTGTTCGGGAGGGCCGACGGGGAGCTGTTTTTT. The V and J genes are TRBV5-8 and TRBJ2-2; 8 bases fit TRBD2. This CDR3 comprises 15 residues. Trimming at V came to 1 base and at J to 7 bases, leaving 6 bases not matched to a gene. Germline assignment: CDR1 SGHTS and CDR2 YDEGEE. The full variable domain, rest sourced from reference TRBV5-8 and TRBJ2-2, is EAGVTQSPTHLIKTRGQQATLRCSPISGHTSVYWYQQALGLGLQFLLWYDEGEERNRGNFPPRFSGRQFPNYSSELNVNALELEDSALYLCASSLFGRADGELFFGEGSRLTVL.

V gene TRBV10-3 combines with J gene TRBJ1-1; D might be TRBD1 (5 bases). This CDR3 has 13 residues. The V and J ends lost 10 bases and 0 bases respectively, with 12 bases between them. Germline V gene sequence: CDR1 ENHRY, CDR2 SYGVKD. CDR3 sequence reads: CATLTVLNTEAFF. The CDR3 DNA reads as TGTGCCACCCTGACAGTTCTGAACACTGAAGCTTTCTTT.